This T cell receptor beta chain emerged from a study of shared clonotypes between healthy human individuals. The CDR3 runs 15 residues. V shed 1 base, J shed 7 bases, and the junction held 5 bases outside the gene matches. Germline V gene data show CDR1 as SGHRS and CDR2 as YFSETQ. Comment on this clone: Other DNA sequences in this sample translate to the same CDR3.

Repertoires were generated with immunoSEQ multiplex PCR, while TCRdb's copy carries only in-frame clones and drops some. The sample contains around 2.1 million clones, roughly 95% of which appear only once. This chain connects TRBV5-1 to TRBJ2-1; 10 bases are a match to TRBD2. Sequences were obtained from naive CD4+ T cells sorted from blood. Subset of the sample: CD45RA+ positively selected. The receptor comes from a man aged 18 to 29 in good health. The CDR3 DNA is TGCGCCAGCAGCTTGTCTCTAGCGGGAGTAAATGAGCAGTTCTTC. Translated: CASSLSLAGVNEQFF.